The following is a T cell receptor (beta chain) sequence with its context. Its matching antigen is unknown. The data were obtained in a study of circulating and synovial CD4+ cells in juvenile arthritis. General study points: These blood cells shared more CDR3 sequences with synovium than bulk blood.

This CDR3 comprises 14 residues. CDR1 is SNHLY, CDR2 FYNNEI, per germline. The V gene end was trimmed by 6 bases and the J gene end by 2 bases; junction bases not matched to a gene: 3. Profiling relied on immunoSEQ multiplex PCR, and the TCRdb table lists in-frame clones only, not all of them. The profile shows approximately 16,000 clones, around nine tenths of them singletons. The sequence derives from a human donor with juvenile idiopathic arthritis. This chain joins TRBV2 and TRBJ2-5, with 10 nucleotides matching TRBD2. Material for sequencing was CD4+ T cells from blood. The CDR3 loop is CASRYSGGQETQYF. CDR3 bases: TGTGCCAGCAGATATAGCGGGGGGCAAGAGACCCAGTACTTC.